This TCR beta chain was retrieved from a study of beta chain features in type 1 diabetes. Study results and caveats: VDJ junctions sequenced from type 1 diabetes patients showed fewer insertions and more deletions. Shorter TCRB CDR3s, moderately but significantly so, were found in Type 1 diabetes patients in all four CD4+ subsets.

Between the trimmed V and J ends, which lost 3 bases and 7 bases, there was a span of 20 bases. Germline V gene sequence: CDR1 SGHRS, CDR2 YFSETQ. The CDR3 is made up of 16 amino acids. cDNA synthesis used the whole RNA isolate, giving expressed TCRB sequences. The average read count of naive, central memory and regulatory T cell samples was some 3.5 million. Clones were sequenced by immunoSEQ multiplex PCR, and TCRdb holds only the in-frame ones, with some missing. The table lists more than 150,000 clones, 10% to 15% of them singletons, with about 0.66% in the top ten. Stem cell-like memory, regulatory, central memory and naive CD4+ cells were sorted via CD45RO/CCR7/CD25/CD127/CD95/CD27. In this sample, this clone turned up once. Its target is unknown.

This receptor was identified in a woman under 30 in good health. Sequencing was carried out using central memory CD4+ T cells from blood. The rearrangement uses TRBV5-1 and TRBJ2-1, with D perhaps TRBD1 (5 bases). CDR3 sequence: CASSSRGGNTRNEQFF. CDR3 nucleotide sequence: TGCGCCAGCAGCTCTAGGGGCGGTAACACGAGAAATGAGCAGTTCTTC.